These 32 T cell receptor beta chains came from one sample sequenced in a study of blood T cell repertoires in COVID-19. The data were produced by immunoSEQ multiplex PCR, yet TCRdb's version contains in-frame clones alone and is incomplete. The sample lists 300,000 to 350,000 clones, 90% seen once, with around 1% in the top ten. The sample taken for sequencing was peripheral blood. The receptors shown here come from a middle-aged woman with COVID-19, enrolled during active disease.

The V and J genes are TRBV28 and TRBJ2-6, with a tentative D call TRBD1 (6 bases). With 1 base removed from V and 4 bases from J, the gap between germline ends came to 11 bases. From germline, CDR1 is MDHEN and CDR2 SYDVKM. The CDR3 has 16 amino acids. The CDR3 nucleotides are TGTGCCAGCAGTTTATCGAGGGGGAACGGGGCCAACGTCCTGACTTTC. Translating gives CASSLSRGNGANVLTF.

The V call is TRBV18, the J call TRBJ1-4; possibly TRBD1 for D (6 bases). The CDR3 has 15 amino acids. V was pared by 3 bases and J by 2 bases, with 10 bases between. Germline values: CDR1 KGHSH, CDR2 LQKENI. In DNA, the CDR3 is TGTGCCAGCTCACCGCGACAGGATACTAATGAAAAACTGTTTTTT. It is translated as CASSPRQDTNEKLFF.

The chain joins TRBV5-1 to TRBJ1-2, with 8 bases identical to TRBD1. V lost 3 bases and J lost 3; bases outside the gene matches: 1. The germline CDR1 and CDR2 sequences are SGHRS and YFSETQ. This CDR3 is 13 amino acids long. CDR3 coding DNA: TGCGCCAGCAGCTCGGGACAGGACTATGGCTACACCTTC. Its protein product is CASSSGQDYGYTF.

The chain joins TRBV30 to TRBJ1-2; TRBD1 agrees at 9 bases. V shed 3 bases, J shed 7 bases, and the junction held 9 bases outside the gene matches. Germline V gene lookup returns CDR1 GTSNPN and CDR2 SVGIG (reference sequence). This CDR3 comprises 14 residues. CDR3 sequence: CAWRGEQGAAGYTF. In nucleotides, the CDR3 is TGTGCCTGGAGGGGTGAACAGGGGGCGGCTGGCTACACCTTC.

The V and J genes are TRBV28 and TRBJ2-7; D perhaps matches TRBD2 (5 bases). CDR1 and CDR2 (germline): MDHEN, SYDVKM. This CDR3 spans 15 amino acids. The ends were cut back, 3 bases at V and 2 bases at J, with 14 bases in the middle. The CDR3 DNA follows: TGTGCCAGCAGTTTGTCCCCCGCCGGGACCTACGAGCAGTACTTC. It codes for CASSLSPAGTYEQYF.

This chain connects TRBV27 to TRBJ2-7, with D perhaps matching TRBD1 (5 bases). Trimming cost V 5 bases and J 3 bases, with 8 bases left between them. The CDR3 has 12 residues. Per germline, CDR1 MNHEY and CDR2 SMNVEV (reference sequence). The CDR3 sequence: CASSADSYEQYF. In DNA form, the CDR3 reads TGTGCCAGCAGTGCTGACAGCTACGAGCAGTACTTC.

The rearrangement uses TRBV6-2 or TRBV6-3 and TRBJ1-6, with 7 nucleotides matching TRBD1. Germline CDR1 reads MNHEY; CDR2 reads SVGEGT. Germline trimming cut 6 bases from V and 5 bases from J; bases unmatched to any gene: 7. This CDR3 has 15 residues. CDR3 amino acids: CASSATTGNNSPLHF. DNA for the CDR3: TGTGCCAGCAGCGCTACGACAGGGAATAATTCACCCCTCCACTTT.

The J gene is TRBJ2-3, the V gene TRBV5-1; 7 nucleotides align to TRBD2. Germline lookup yields CDR1 SGHRS and CDR2 YFSETQ. The CDR3 runs 15 residues. V was clipped by 5 bases and J by 3 bases; unmatched bases: 9. This CDR3 reads CASSFFTSETDTQYF. CDR3 bases: TGCGCCAGCAGTTTCTTTACTAGCGAGACAGATACGCAGTATTTT. Drawing the rest from reference TRBV5-1 and TRBJ2-3, the complete variable domain is KAGVTQTPRYLIKTRGQQVTLSCSPISGHRSVSWYQQTPGQGLQFLFEYFSETQRNKGNFPGRFSGRQFSNSRSEMNVSTLELGDSALYLCASSFFTSETDTQYFGPGTRLTVL.

The rearrangement uses TRBV27 and TRBJ2-1; 7 bases map to TRBD2. Germline trimming cut 4 bases from V and 8 bases from J; bases unmatched to any gene: 11. Germline V lookup: CDR1 MNHEY, CDR2 SMNVEV (reference sequence). The CDR3 length is 15 residues. CDR3 nucleotides: TGTGCCAGCAGTTCCCTCCGGGCTAGCGGCGATGAGCAGTTCTTC. This sequence encodes CASSSLRASGDEQFF.

The rearrangement uses TRBV10-3 and TRBJ2-5, with 9 bases aligning to TRBD2. CDR1 is ENHRY, CDR2 SYGVKD, per germline. This CDR3 is 15 amino acids long. J gave up 3 bases and V 2 bases, and 4 bases lay outside the gene matches. The CDR3: CAISEAVAGEETQYF. CDR3 sequence (DNA): TGTGCCATCAGTGAGGCTGTAGCGGGGGAAGAGACCCAGTACTTC.

This clone was seen more than once but under ten times. The gene calls are TRBV6-1 and TRBJ1-6; TRBD1 agrees at 7 bases. CDR1 and CDR2 (germline): MNHNS, SASEGT. With 2 bases clipped from V and 10 bases from J, the junction kept 2 bases outside the gene matches. CDR3 length: 13 amino acids. The CDR3, as DNA: TGTGCCAGCAGTGAACAGGGGGACTCACCCCTCCACTTT. Translated: CASSEQGDSPLHF.

CDR3 bases: TGTGCCAGCAGCTCCTCCCAGACAGGGGAAAAACTGTTTTTT. This codes for CASSSSQTGEKLFF. The chain carries TRBV7-8 and TRBJ1-4; 7 bases line up with TRBD1. The CDR3 has 14 amino acids. CDR1 SGHVS and CDR2 FQNEAQ come from the germline V gene. Losses at the gene ends were 4 bases for V and 8 bases for J; bases not matched to a gene: 7.

The chain joins TRBV13 to TRBJ1-5, with TRBD1 identical over 7 bases. The J segment lost 3 bases and the V segment lost 5 bases, leaving 7 bases of the junction unmatched. This CDR3 region has 15 residues. In germline, CDR1 is PRHDT, CDR2 FYEKMQ (reference sequence). The CDR3 here is CASSRGPGYNQPQHF. The DNA for the CDR3 is TGTGCCAGCAGCAGGGGGCCAGGTTACAATCAGCCCCAGCATTTT.

The chain has TRBV19 and TRBJ1-2, with D perhaps matching TRBD1 (5 bases). This CDR3 contains 14 residues. Looked up from germline, CDR1 is LNHDA and CDR2 is SQIVND (reference sequence). The V end was cut by 4 bases, the J end by 4 bases, with 13 bases between. CDR3 loop: CASSTYQGGYGYTF. The CDR3, as DNA: TGTGCCAGTAGTACCTATCAGGGTGGCTATGGCTACACCTTC.

The chain recombines TRBV28 with TRBJ1-4; D might be TRBD1 (5 bases). The CDR3 sequence is 15 residues long. V was clipped by 7 bases and J by 8 bases, with 20 bases between them. Germline V lookup: CDR1 MDHEN, CDR2 SYDVKM. Here the CDR3 reads CASNDNRRVGEKLFF. The CDR3 bases are TGTGCCAGCAACGACAACAGGCGTGTAGGCGAAAAACTGTTTTTT. The whole variable domain, remainder taken from reference TRBV28 and TRBJ1-4, is DVKVTQSSRYLVKRTGEKVFLECVQDMDHENMFWYRQDPGLGLRLIYFSYDVKMKEKGDIPEGYSVSREKKERFSLILESASTNQTSMYLCASNDNRRVGEKLFFGSGTQLSVL.

The chain couples TRBV11-2 to TRBJ1-1; D ambiguous. V was pared by 5 bases and J by 4 bases, with 5 bases between. The CDR3 is made up of 11 amino acids. Germline-derived CDR1 and CDR2 are SGHAT and FQNNGV. CDR3 in DNA: TGTGCCAGCAGCCTCAGCACTGAAGCTTTCTTT. Residues: CASSLSTEAFF. Using reference TRBV11-2 and TRBJ1-1 for the parts outside the CDR3, the full variable domain is EAGVAQSPRYKIIEKRQSVAFWCNPISGHATLYWYQQILGQGPKLLIQFQNNGVVDDSQLPKDRFSAERLKGVDSTLKIQPAKLEDSAVYLCASSLSTEAFFGQGTRLTVV.

The chain uses TRBV18 and TRBJ1-1; 8 bases are a match to TRBD1. V dropped 5 bases and J dropped 4; count of bases not matched to a gene: 6. Germline V gives CDR1 KGHSH, CDR2 LQKENI. This CDR3 is 14 amino acids long. Written as DNA, the CDR3 is TGTGCCAGCTCAGCCGGACAGGGCGGCACTGAAGCTTTCTTT. It specifies CASSAGQGGTEAFF.

V and J are TRBV5-1 and TRBJ2-5; possibly TRBD2 for D (5 bases). There are 14 residues in the CDR3. Germline lookup yields CDR1 SGHRS and CDR2 YFSETQ. The V and J ends lost 0 bases and 5 bases respectively, with 11 bases between them. The CDR3 DNA is TGCGCCAGCAGCTTGGCCTGGCTAGCCGAGACCCAGTACTTC. Residues: CASSLAWLAETQYF.

The chain employs TRBV28 and TRBJ2-2, with 7 nucleotides matching TRBD1. Trimming cost V 7 bases and J 4 bases; bases outside gene matches: 9. The CDR3 is 15 amino acids. The V gene's germline CDR1 is MDHEN and CDR2 SYDVKM. The CDR3 nucleotides are TGTGCCAGCAACGACAGGGATCTTTTCACCGGGGAGCTGTTTTTT. This gives the protein CASNDRDLFTGELFF.

The gene calls are TRBV7-2 and TRBJ1-5, with 10 bases matching TRBD1. This CDR3 has 15 amino acids. V dropped 5 bases and J dropped 1; count of bases not matched to a gene: 2. Germline V gene lookup returns CDR1 SGHTA and CDR2 FQGNSA. CDR3 DNA sequence: TGTGCCAGCAGCCTGGACAGGGGGAGCAATCAGCCCCAGCATTTT. Protein: CASSLDRGSNQPQHF.

This chain links TRBV5-1 with TRBJ2-2, with 11 bases aligning to TRBD1. The CDR3 is 16 residues long. Germline CDR1 SGHRS, CDR2 YFSETQ. The ends lost 5 bases at V and 7 bases at J; junction bases unmatched: 10. The DNA for the CDR3 is TGCGCCAGCAGACCGGGAGGACAGGGGGCGTTCGGGGAGCTGTTTTTT. Protein: CASRPGGQGAFGELFF.

The CDR3 reads CASSYMTSGRSETQYF. DNA for the CDR3: TGTGCCAGCAGTTACATGACTAGCGGGAGGTCAGAGACCCAGTACTTC. V and J are TRBV6-2 or TRBV6-3 and TRBJ2-5, with 13 bases that match TRBD2. CDR3 length: 16 amino acids. Looked up from germline, CDR1 is MNHEY and CDR2 is SVGEGT. With V trimmed by 2 bases and J by 4 bases, 4 bases remained unmatched.

This chain connects TRBV19 to TRBJ1-3, with D hard to call. Between the trimmed V and J ends, which lost 3 bases and 6 bases, there was a span of 6 bases. The V gene's germline CDR1 is LNHDA and CDR2 SQIVND (reference sequence). There are 12 residues in the CDR3. CDR3 nucleotides: TGTGCCAGTAGTATTCGAGAAAACACCATATATTTT. Amino acid sequence: CASSIRENTIYF.

This chain uses TRBV5-1 with TRBJ2-1; D uncertain. Germline values: CDR1 SGHRS, CDR2 YFSETQ. This CDR3 region has 15 residues. V was pared by 2 bases and J by 1 base, with 10 bases between. This CDR3 reads CASSFTSYSYNEQFF. CDR3 sequence (DNA): TGCGCCAGCAGCTTCACTTCCTATTCCTACAATGAGCAGTTCTTC.

CDR3: CASSSMMSSYNEQFF. The DNA of the CDR3 is TGTGCCAGCAGCTCTATGATGAGCTCCTACAATGAGCAGTTCTTC. The chain links TRBV7-2 to TRBJ2-1; D is ambiguous. This CDR3 has 15 amino acids. Germline CDR1 is SGHTA and CDR2 is FQGNSA. V lost 4 bases to trimming and J lost 0 bases, with 10 bases between them.

The chain joins TRBV7-8 to TRBJ1-5, with a tentative D call TRBD1 (5 bases). With 5 bases removed from V and 2 bases from J, the gap between germline ends came to 19 bases. CDR3 length: 17 amino acids. The germline gives CDR1 SGHVS, CDR2 FQNEAQ. Here the CDR3 reads CASSPGQGPGGNQPQHF. The CDR3 bases are TGTGCCAGCAGCCCGGGTCAAGGGCCGGGGGGCAATCAGCCCCAGCATTTT.

V is TRBV5-1 and J is TRBJ2-7; 7 nucleotides line up with TRBD2. The germline gives CDR1 SGHRS, CDR2 YFSETQ. Trimming at V came to 7 bases and at J to 0 bases, leaving 7 bases not matched to a gene. This CDR3 contains 14 residues. For the CDR3, the DNA is TGCGCCAGCGCATCTGGCGGGAGCTCCTACGAGCAGTACTTC. Amino acid sequence: CASASGGSSYEQYF. Complete variable domain (other parts from reference TRBV5-1 and TRBJ2-7): KAGVTQTPRYLIKTRGQQVTLSCSPISGHRSVSWYQQTPGQGLQFLFEYFSETQRNKGNFPGRFSGRQFSNSRSEMNVSTLELGDSALYLCASASGGSSYEQYFGPGTRLTVT.

This chain connects TRBV7-2 to TRBJ1-1; a possible D gene is TRBD1 (6 bases). The CDR3 extends over 13 amino acids. Germline V lookup: CDR1 SGHTA, CDR2 FQGNSA. Between the trimmed V and J ends, which lost 6 bases and 1 base, there was a span of 9 bases. DNA for the CDR3: TGTGCCAGCAGAATGGACAGGAACACTGAAGCTTTCTTT. Translating gives CASRMDRNTEAFF.

This clone was counted a single time. The chain couples TRBV18 to TRBJ1-2; 8 bases are a match to TRBD1. This CDR3 comprises 16 residues. Losses at the gene ends were 0 bases for V and 5 bases for J; bases not matched to a gene: 8. Germline loops: CDR1 KGHSH, CDR2 LQKENI. This CDR3 is CASSPPLTGGFYGYTF. The CDR3, as DNA: TGTGCCAGCTCACCACCCCTAACAGGGGGTTTTTATGGCTACACCTTC.

The V and J genes are TRBV5-1 and TRBJ1-1, with 9 bases identical to TRBD1. The CDR3 covers 18 residues. CDR1 is SGHRS, CDR2 YFSETQ, per germline. V gave up 0 bases and J gave up 3 bases; unmatched junction bases: 12. The CDR3 loop reads CASSLAPLQGARDTEAFF. DNA of the CDR3: TGCGCCAGCAGCTTGGCTCCTCTACAGGGGGCAAGGGACACTGAAGCTTTCTTT. Looking up the rest from reference TRBV5-1 and TRBJ1-1 gives the full variable domain: KAGVTQTPRYLIKTRGQQVTLSCSPISGHRSVSWYQQTPGQGLQFLFEYFSETQRNKGNFPGRFSGRQFSNSRSEMNVSTLELGDSALYLCASSLAPLQGARDTEAFFGQGTRLTVV.

The CDR3 spells CASMTSGRNEQFF. CDR3 DNA sequence: TGTGCCAGTATGACTAGCGGCCGCAATGAGCAGTTCTTC. The V call is TRBV19, the J call TRBJ2-1; TRBD2 agrees at 9 bases. The CDR3 runs 13 residues. Looked up from germline, CDR1 is LNHDA and CDR2 is SQIVND (reference sequence). V lost 7 bases to trimming and J lost 6 bases; unmatched junction nucleotides: 4.

This CDR3 reads CASSRQGRSAFF. DNA for the CDR3: TGTGCCAGCAGCCGACAGGGTAGGTCGGCTTTCTTT. This rearrangement joins TRBV3-1 (or the pseudogene TRBV3-2) to TRBJ1-1; 7 nucleotides agree with TRBD1. Germline CDR1 is LGHDT and CDR2 is YNNKEL (reference sequence). CDR3 size: 12 residues. V trimming: 4 bases; J trimming: 11 bases; junction bases outside the gene matches: 7.